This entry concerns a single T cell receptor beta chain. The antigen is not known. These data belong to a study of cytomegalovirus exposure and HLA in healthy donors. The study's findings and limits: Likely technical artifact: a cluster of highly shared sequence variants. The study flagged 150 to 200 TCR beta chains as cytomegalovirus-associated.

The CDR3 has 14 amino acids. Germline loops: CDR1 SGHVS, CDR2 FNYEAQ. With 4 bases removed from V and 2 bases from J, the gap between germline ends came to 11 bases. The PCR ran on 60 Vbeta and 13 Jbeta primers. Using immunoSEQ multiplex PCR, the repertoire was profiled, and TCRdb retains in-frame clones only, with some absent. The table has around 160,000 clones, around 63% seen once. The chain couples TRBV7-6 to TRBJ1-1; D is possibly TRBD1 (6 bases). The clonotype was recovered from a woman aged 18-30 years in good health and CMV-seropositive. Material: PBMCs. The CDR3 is CASSSSTGNTEAFF. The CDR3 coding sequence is TGTGCCAGCAGCTCCTCGACAGGAAACACTGAAGCTTTCTTT.